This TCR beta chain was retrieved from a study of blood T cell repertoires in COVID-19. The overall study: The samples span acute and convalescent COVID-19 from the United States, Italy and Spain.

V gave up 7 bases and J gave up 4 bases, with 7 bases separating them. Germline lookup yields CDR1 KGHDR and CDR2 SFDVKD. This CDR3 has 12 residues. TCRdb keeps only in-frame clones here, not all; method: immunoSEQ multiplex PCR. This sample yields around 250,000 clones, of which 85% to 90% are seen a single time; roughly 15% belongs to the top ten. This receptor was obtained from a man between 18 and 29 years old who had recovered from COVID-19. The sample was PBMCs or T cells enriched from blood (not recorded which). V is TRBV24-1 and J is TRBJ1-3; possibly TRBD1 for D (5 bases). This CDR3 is CATRDTGNTIYF. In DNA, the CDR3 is TGTGCCACCAGGGACACCGGAAACACCATATATTTT.